Following are 18 T cell receptor beta chains from one sample sequenced in a study of shared clonotypes between healthy human individuals. Using immunoSEQ multiplex PCR, the repertoire was profiled, and TCRdb retains in-frame clones only, with some absent. The sample has 530,000 or so clones, roughly 79% seen once. What was sequenced was PBMCs. The receptors shown here come from a woman in her forties in good health. Some clones in this sample may be carry-over from other donors' samples.

The genes are TRBV5-8 and TRBJ1-6; D might be TRBD1 (5 bases). The V gene's germline CDR1 is SGHTS and CDR2 YDEGEE. Between the trimmed V and J ends, which lost 3 bases and 7 bases, there was a span of 14 bases. The CDR3 length is 15 residues. The CDR3 bases are TGTGCCAGCAGCTCGTGGAGGGGTACCAATTCACCCCTCCACTTT. It translates to CASSSWRGTNSPLHF.

V and J are TRBV4-3 and TRBJ1-2; 8 nucleotides align to TRBD1. CDR1 is LGHNA and CDR2 is YSLEER in the germline V gene. Losses at the gene ends were 0 bases for V and 4 bases for J; bases not matched to a gene: 7. The CDR3 runs 16 residues. This CDR3 is CASSQDLAGGAYGYTF. The CDR3 DNA follows: TGCGCCAGCAGCCAAGATTTGGCAGGGGGCGCCTATGGCTACACCTTC.

This clone was seen just once. The rearrangement joins TRBV28 to TRBJ2-1, with 10 bases lining up with TRBD2. Looked up from germline, CDR1 is MDHEN and CDR2 is SYDVKM. After removal of 3 bases from V and 7 bases from J, the junction contained 12 bases not matched to a gene. The CDR3 has 17 amino acids. The CDR3 region has the DNA TGTGCCAGCAGTTTTAGTGGATCTAGCGGGAGTGGAAATGAGCAGTTCTTC. It yields the protein CASSFSGSSGSGNEQFF.

V usage is TRBV19 and J usage is TRBJ2-3; the match to TRBD1 covers 12 bases. After removal of 4 bases from V and 3 bases from J, the junction contained 8 bases not matched to a gene. This CDR3 contains 17 residues. CDR1 and CDR2 from the germline V gene are LNHDA and SQIVND (reference sequence). CDR3 DNA: TGTGCCAGTAGTACCGCCCGGGACAGGGGGCAAACAGATACGCAGTATTTT. This gives the protein CASSTARDRGQTDTQYF.

The chain uses TRBV28 and TRBJ2-3; D gene unclear. Germline lookup yields CDR1 MDHEN and CDR2 SYDVKM. The CDR3 sequence is 14 residues long. Trimming took 2 bases from V and 8 from J, leaving 14 bases between them. The DNA for the CDR3 is TGTGCCAGCAGTTTACCCCTCCAAGGTTTTACGCAGTATTTT. Its protein product is CASSLPLQGFTQYF.

The chain recombines TRBV10-3 with TRBJ2-7, with TRBD1 matching over 7 bases. There are 13 residues in the CDR3. V shed 6 bases, J shed 4 bases, and the junction held 6 bases outside the gene matches. Germline V gives CDR1 ENHRY, CDR2 SYGVKD. Here the CDR3 DNA reads TGTGCCATCAGCCGCACAGGGGATTACGAGCAGTACTTC. Translated: CAISRTGDYEQYF.

This chain links TRBV5-1 with TRBJ2-3, with D possibly called TRBD1 or TRBD2 (5 bases each). Germline V gene lookup returns CDR1 SGHRS and CDR2 YFSETQ. The V and J ends lost 4 bases and 2 bases respectively, with 8 bases between them. The CDR3 is 13 amino acids. CDR3 coding DNA: TGCGCCAGCAGCAACGGGGCCACAGATACGCAGTATTTT. Translation: CASSNGATDTQYF.

The rearrangement uses TRBV28 and TRBJ1-1; weak D call: TRBD1 (6 bases). Between the trimmed V and J ends, which lost 9 bases and 1 base, there was a span of 9 bases. Germline V gene data show CDR1 as MDHEN and CDR2 as SYDVKM. This CDR3 comprises 12 residues. DNA of the CDR3: TGTGCCAGTCGGACAGCGAACACTGAAGCTTTCTTT. Translating it yields CASRTANTEAFF. The whole variable domain, filled in from reference TRBV28 and TRBJ1-1, reads DVKVTQSSRYLVKRTGEKVFLECVQDMDHENMFWYRQDPGLGLRLIYFSYDVKMKEKGDIPEGYSVSREKKERFSLILESASTNQTSMYLCASRTANTEAFFGQGTRLTVV.

This chain uses TRBV4-2 with TRBJ2-7; perhaps TRBD1 as D (5 bases). The CDR3 sequence is 14 residues long. Germline CDR1 reads LGHNA; CDR2 reads YNFKEQ. V was trimmed by 4 bases and J by 0 bases, leaving 10 bases between them. CDR3 DNA: TGTGCCAGCAGCCTGGTGGGGCCCTCCTACGAGCAGTACTTC. It encodes CASSLVGPSYEQYF.

The rearrangement uses TRBV7-9 and TRBJ2-5, with TRBD1 matching over 9 bases. Germline loops: CDR1 SEHNR, CDR2 FQNEAQ (reference sequence). This CDR3 contains 14 residues. With 7 bases clipped from V and 5 bases from J, the junction kept 8 bases outside the gene matches. This chain's CDR3 is CASNPYRGLETQYF. As DNA, the CDR3 is TGTGCCAGCAACCCCTACAGGGGGCTGGAGACCCAGTACTTC.

This clone has more than one count but fewer than ten. The chain combines TRBV9 with TRBJ1-6; D not certain. Trimming shortened V by 0 bases and J by 7 bases, and 8 bases separated the two germline ends. There are 14 residues in the CDR3. CDR1 SGDLS and CDR2 YYNGEE come from the germline V gene. CDR3: CASSVGHRNSPLHF. The CDR3 nucleotides are TGTGCCAGCAGCGTAGGACACCGAAATTCACCCCTCCACTTT.

The gene calls are TRBV7-3 and TRBJ1-1, with D unclear. V lost 8 bases, J lost 4 bases, and 14 bases lay in between. This CDR3 contains 13 residues. The germline CDR1 and CDR2 sequences are SGHTA and FQGTGA. The CDR3 coding sequence is TGTGCCAGCCGCCGGAGGACGGGCACTGAAGCTTTCTTT. Translating it yields CASRRRTGTEAFF.

Points on this clone: Its ends do not fully match the called genes, so a read error is possible. The genes are TRBV7-9 and TRBJ2-1; 10 bases align to TRBD2. Per the germline V gene, CDR1 is SEHNR and CDR2 is FQNEAQ (reference sequence). The CDR3 length is 15 residues. The chain's CDR3 is CASSHVLASGGEQFF. The CDR3 bases are TGCGCCAGCAGCCACGTCCTGGCTAGCGGGGGTGAGCAGTTCTTC.

The rearrangement links TRBV5-8 to TRBJ2-7, with 7 bases identical to TRBD2. The germline CDR1 and CDR2 sequences are SGHTS and YDEGEE. V lost 4 bases to trimming and J lost 3 bases; unmatched junction nucleotides: 13. CDR3 length equals 16 residues. Written as DNA, the CDR3 is TGTGCCAGCAGCCGAAGAGGGACTACCGAAAACTACGAGCAGTACTTC. It yields the protein CASSRRGTTENYEQYF.

The gene calls are TRBV1 and TRBJ2-6; the listed D gene, TRBD1, was not tested against the DNA. TRBV1 is described as a pseudogene. The CDR3 totals 22 residues. CDR3 region: CTSSQGTGQGVVAISGANVLTF. CDR3 bases: TGCACCAGCAGCCAGGGTACAGGACAGGGGGTGGTCGCAATCTCTGGGGCCAACGTCCTGACTTTC.

V and J are TRBV2 and TRBJ2-7; D is ambiguous. Per the germline V gene, CDR1 is SNHLY and CDR2 is FYNNEI. The V gene lost 4 bases and the J gene lost 2 bases, with 9 bases spanning the gap. This CDR3 spans 13 amino acids. The CDR3 protein is CASSVLQTYEQYF. The DNA of the CDR3 is TGTGCCAGCAGTGTGCTACAAACCTACGAGCAGTACTTC. Full variable domain (remainder filled in from reference TRBV2 and TRBJ2-7): EPEVTQTPSHQVTQMGQEVILRCVPISNHLYFYWYRQILGQKVEFLVSFYNNEISEKSEIFDDQFSVERPDGSNFTLKIRSTKLEDSAMYFCASSVLQTYEQYFGPGTRLTVT.

This chain connects TRBV18 to TRBJ1-1; D possibly corresponds to TRBD1 (6 bases). Trimming took 4 bases from V and 0 from J, leaving 12 bases between them. CDR1 and CDR2 (germline): KGHSH, LQKENI. This CDR3 comprises 15 residues. The CDR3 sequence: CASSQGGHLNTEAFF. The CDR3 DNA sequence: TGTGCCAGCTCACAGGGGGGACATTTGAACACTGAAGCTTTCTTT. The whole variable domain, filled in from reference TRBV18 and TRBJ1-1, reads NAGVMQNPRHLVRRRGQEARLRCSPMKGHSHVYWYRQLPEEGLKFMVYLQKENIIDESGMPKERFSAEFPKEGPSILRIQQVVRGDSAAYFCASSQGGHLNTEAFFGQGTRLTVV.

The V gene is TRBV6-1, the J gene TRBJ1-3, with 10 positions matching TRBD1. V dropped 7 bases and J dropped 1; count of bases not matched to a gene: 4. This CDR3 is 15 amino acids long. Germline V gene data show CDR1 as MNHNS and CDR2 as SASEGT. CDR3 sequence: CASTRQGASGNTIYF. The CDR3 region has the DNA TGTGCCAGCACCCGACAGGGGGCTTCTGGAAACACCATATATTTT.